This TCR beta chain was captured in a study of T cell repertoires in cytomegalovirus infection. Study-wide results and limits: Cumulated frequencies of public TCR beta families served to identify carriers of CMV plus the relevant HLA. CMV-specific TCR beta clonotypes restricted by HLA-C were the ones dominating the ex vivo response.

On this clonotype itself: As yet, its antigen is unknown.

The CDR3 runs 17 residues. The V and J ends lost 5 bases and 5 bases, in that order; junction bases with no gene match: 14. Germline V lookup: CDR1 SGHTA, CDR2 FQGNSA. TCRdb itself ran the reads through MiXCR, one entry per CDR3 protein. Seen here are 450,000 to 650,000 distinct CDR3 sequences, over 35% observed once, and the top ten hold over 45%. V gene TRBV7-2 combines with J gene TRBJ2-1, with TRBD2 matching 8 bases. The sample consisted of cultured PBMCs, taken from culture after CMV antigen stimulation. The clonotype was recovered from a human donor in good health (CMV status not recorded). Some clones in this sample may be carry-over from other donors' samples. The DNA of the CDR3 is TGTGCCAGCAGCCCCCCCGGGAGGGCAGGGCCAAACAATGAGCAGTTCTTC. Translating it yields CASSPPGRAGPNNEQFF.